The source of this T cell receptor (beta chain) is a study of OX40 agonist ivuxolimab in advanced cancers. On the study more broadly: Treatment of patients was with ivuxolimab, an agonistic anti-OX40 (CD134) antibody. The dose of intravenous ivuxolimab that patients received every 2 weeks ranged from 0.01 to 10 mg/kg. Findings and limits, study-wide: Low normalized T-cell clonal expansion also characterized some of the nonresponders. Relative to CD4+ cells, CD8+ T cells on average had more expanded clones.

Comment on this clone: The antigen is not known.

Only in-frame clones appear in the TCRdb table, and some are missing; sequencing was by immunoSEQ multiplex PCR. The sample shows about 79,000 clones, approximately 85% of them seen only once. Germline lookup yields CDR1 GTSNPN and CDR2 SVGIG (reference sequence). The CDR3 covers 15 residues. Trimming took 3 bases from V and 8 from J, leaving 19 bases between them. The clonotype originates from an adult with an advanced solid tumor such as melanoma, head and neck, liver or kidney cancer. This chain joins TRBV30 and TRBJ1-4; D is undetermined. The sample was CD4+ or CD8+ T cells sorted from blood, taken in a trial of the OX40 agonist ivuxolimab. For the CDR3, the DNA is TGTGCCTGGAGCCCAAGTGGCGACATTGAGGAAAAACTGTTTTTT. Residues: CAWSPSGDIEEKLFF.